The clone carrying this TCR beta chain showed up just a few times. The PCR was carried out with 60 Vbeta primers and 13 Jbeta primers. The data were produced by immunoSEQ multiplex PCR, yet TCRdb's version contains in-frame clones alone and is incomplete. The sample records some 110,000 clones, 9.5% to 15% being singletons. Germline V gene sequence: CDR1 SGHDT, CDR2 YYEEEE. V dropped 2 bases and J dropped 5; count of bases not matched to a gene: 7. The CDR3 extends over 15 amino acids. This sample stems from a study of cytomegalovirus exposure and HLA in healthy donors. Overall study context: Inside one of the first data releases sat around 86 million unique TCRs taken from HLA-typed donors.

The receptor was derived from a man aged 35 to 55 in good health and CMV-seropositive. The chain carries TRBV5-6 and TRBJ2-5; 9 positions agree with TRBD1. The sample taken for sequencing was PBMCs. Here the CDR3 DNA reads TGTGCCAGCAGCTTCACAGGGGGCGCCTGGGAGACCCAGTACTTC. This encodes CASSFTGGAWETQYF.